This T cell receptor (beta chain) is from a study of early T cells in non-severe SARS-CoV-2 infection. Study overall: Bulk RNA taken from unsorted whole blood was sequenced, leaving chains unpaired.

Attachment of unique molecular identifiers to individual cDNA molecules was performed. One entry per CDR3 protein results from TCRdb running MiXCR on the 5' RACE reads. The data show approximately 76,000 distinct CDR3 sequences, 11% to 15% seen once. V was cut by 5 bases and J by 1 base, with 12 bases left in between. Germline-derived CDR1 and CDR2 are SNHLY and FYNNEI. This CDR3 has 15 amino acids. In its sample, this clonotype was seen a few times. The sequence came from an adult who was a healthcare worker with PCR-confirmed SARS-CoV-2 infection or an uninfected control (not recorded which). The sample was whole blood. V gene TRBV2 combines with J gene TRBJ1-5; D is uncertain. The CDR3 here is CASSTPGRSNQPQHF. CDR3 in DNA: TGTGCCAGCAGTACCCCCGGGCGGAGCAATCAGCCCCAGCATTTT.